This T cell receptor beta chain was recorded in a study of cytomegalovirus exposure and HLA in healthy donors. General study findings and limits: Fewer N-insertions than the 666-donor mean were reportedly shown by an Asian-associated ancestry cluster in a later analysis. Later work associated more than 15,000 TCR beta sequences with HLA alleles at 0.05 false discovery rate. Accurate prediction of HLA-A and HLA-B alleles (for most subjects) was reportedly achieved from TCR beta sequences.

The CDR3 has 15 amino acids. V trimming: 5 bases; J trimming: 2 bases; junction bases outside the gene matches: 8. The V gene's germline CDR1 is MNHEY and CDR2 SVGAGI. Details on this clone: Its specificity is not known.

The PCR contained 60 Vbeta and 13 Jbeta primers. The table came from immunoSEQ multiplex PCR; TCRdb's copy has only in-frame clones and leaves some out. The sample lists some 150,000 clones, 60% to 85% occurring once. The donors gave bone marrow, and they were healthy. Input material: PBMCs. The chain couples TRBV6-5 to TRBJ1-2; TRBD1 agrees at 7 bases. This TCR was sampled from a woman between 40 and 55 years old in good health and CMV-seronegative. The chain's CDR3 is CASSPPGGGNYGYTF. The CDR3 nucleotides are TGTGCCAGCAGTCCGCCCGGAGGGGGCAACTATGGCTACACCTTC.